These 17 T cell receptor beta chains originate from one sample sequenced in a study of neoadjuvant anti-PD-1 for oral cavity cancer. This table comes from immunoSEQ multiplex PCR, and its TCRdb copy is limited to in-frame clones, with some not included. The sample lists about 39,000 clones, 75% to 80% occurring once. Specified time point: after neoadjuvant nivolumab, at surgical resection. The sample here was PBMCs, taken after nivolumab (anti-PD-1) treatment. The source of these receptors is a person aged 40 to 85 with oral cavity squamous cell carcinoma.

The rearrangement links TRBV11-2 to TRBJ1-5, with unresolved D. Trimming left V 1 base short and J 0 bases short, with 4 bases between. The CDR3 totals 14 residues. Germline CDR1 is SGHAT and CDR2 is FQNNGV. CDR3 coding DNA: TGTGCCAGCAGCTTAGGCCTTAGCAATCAGCCCCAGCATTTT. It codes for CASSLGLSNQPQHF.

This CDR3 is CASSILRQPQHF. The CDR3 DNA sequence: TGTGCCAGTAGTATTCTACGGCAGCCCCAGCATTTT. The chain is built from TRBV19 and TRBJ1-5, with unresolved D. The V and J ends lost 3 bases and 7 bases respectively, with 7 bases between them. CDR1 and CDR2 from the germline V gene are LNHDA and SQIVND (reference sequence). The CDR3 loop spans 12 amino acids.

The rearrangement uses TRBV28 and TRBJ1-2, with 10 bases identical to TRBD1. CDR1 and CDR2 from the germline V gene are MDHEN and SYDVKM. With 8 bases clipped from V and 4 bases from J, the junction kept 7 bases outside the gene matches. The CDR3 is 14 residues long. As DNA, the CDR3 is TGTGCCAGCGATAAGACAGGGGGCGCCTATGGCTACACCTTC. This sequence encodes CASDKTGGAYGYTF.

This clone has only a few counts. This sequence joins TRBV27 and TRBJ2-3, with 7 bases matching TRBD2. This CDR3 is 16 amino acids long. Unmatched junction bases numbered 7, after V lost 3 bases and J lost 1 base. The V gene's germline CDR1 is MNHEY and CDR2 SMNVEV (reference sequence). CDR3 protein: CASSLSGARRTDTQYF. The CDR3 DNA follows: TGTGCCAGCAGTTTGAGCGGGGCGAGGCGCACAGATACGCAGTATTTT.

The rearrangement links TRBV27 to TRBJ2-7, with D uncertain. Trimming shortened V by 1 base and J by 2 bases, and 12 bases separated the two germline ends. CDR3 size: 15 residues. From germline, CDR1 is MNHEY and CDR2 SMNVEV (reference sequence). CDR3 amino acids: CASSLFGRTTYEQYF. The CDR3 region has the DNA TGTGCCAGCAGTTTATTCGGCAGAACCACCTACGAGCAGTACTTC.

This rearrangement joins TRBV15 to TRBJ1-1, with D possibly TRBD1 on 5 matching bases. The length of the CDR3 is 16 residues. V lost 0 bases and J lost 0, with 11 bases in between. Germline CDR1 is LNHNV and CDR2 is YYDKDF (reference sequence). CDR3 nucleotide sequence: TGTGCCACCAGCAGAGATGGTTGGGGGGTGAACACTGAAGCTTTCTTT. It codes for CATSRDGWGVNTEAFF.

As regards this clone: Germline is not matched at one junction end, which may reflect a read error. The same CDR3 can be traced to other DNA sequences in this sample. The V and J genes are TRBV29-1 and TRBJ2-4; tentative D call: TRBD2 (6 bases). Germline V CDR1 and CDR2: SQVTM, ANQGSEA. CDR3 length: 10 amino acids. The CDR3 reads CSVVEGIQYF. The DNA for the CDR3 is TGCAGCGTTGTGGAGGGCATTCAGTACTTT.

This chain joins TRBV6-4 and TRBJ2-7; 8 nucleotides line up with TRBD2. V lost 3 bases, J lost 7 bases, and 14 bases stayed unmatched. Looked up from germline, CDR1 is MRHNA and CDR2 is SNTAGT. The CDR3 is made up of 16 amino acids. CDR3 DNA sequence: TGTGCCAGCAGTGAAAATGCGGGAGCGGGAGTCGGGGAGCAGTACTTC. It is translated as CASSENAGAGVGEQYF.

The CDR3 loop is CSVDFSGVGELFF. The CDR3 region has the DNA TGCAGCGTTGATTTTTCGGGAGTAGGGGAGCTGTTTTTT. V gene TRBV29-1 combines with J gene TRBJ2-2; D might be TRBD2 (6 bases). V lost 3 bases to trimming and J lost 8 bases, with 13 bases between them. The germline V gene encodes CDR1 SQVTM and CDR2 ANQGSEA. This CDR3 spans 13 amino acids.

The chain carries TRBV5-6 and TRBJ1-2, with D tentatively TRBD1 (6 bases). The germline V gene encodes CDR1 SGHDT and CDR2 YYEEEE. The CDR3 runs to 15 residues. V was shortened by 0 bases and J by 3 bases, with 12 bases between the two germline ends. CDR3 loop: CASSLGSGVDYGYTF. DNA for the CDR3: TGTGCCAGCAGCTTGGGGTCAGGGGTAGACTATGGCTACACCTTC.

The chain couples TRBV7-9 to TRBJ2-7; D gene uncertain. Trimming removed 0 bases from V and 2 bases from J, with 11 bases in between. This CDR3 region has 15 residues. From germline, CDR1 is SEHNR and CDR2 FQNEAQ (reference sequence). CDR3 DNA sequence: TGTGCCAGCAGCTTAGCTTTAGGTAGGACCTACGAGCAGTACTTC. The encoded protein is CASSLALGRTYEQYF.

V is TRBV15 and J is TRBJ2-7; D is unresolved. The CDR3 has 12 residues. Deletions cut 5 bases from V and 6 bases from J, with 11 bases between. Germline V CDR1 and CDR2: LNHNV, YYDKDF (reference sequence). CDR3 sequence (DNA): TGTGCCACCAGCGGAAGTTTAGGCGAGCAGTACTTC. As protein: CATSGSLGEQYF.

The rearrangement links TRBV2 to TRBJ2-3, with 10 positions matching TRBD2. Germline V gene data show CDR1 as SNHLY and CDR2 as FYNNEI. Trimming removed 8 bases from V and 4 bases from J; junction bases left unmatched: 9. The CDR3 is 15 residues long. CDR3 protein: CASSSAGGQADTQYF. CDR3 sequence (DNA): TGTGCCAGCTCCTCAGCGGGGGGGCAGGCAGATACGCAGTATTTT.

This clone appeared once. This rearrangement joins TRBV10-2 to TRBJ1-1; D ambiguous. Trimming shortened V by 4 bases and J by 11 bases, and 20 bases separated the two germline ends. The CDR3 totals 14 residues. From germline, CDR1 is WSHSY and CDR2 SAAADI. The CDR3, as DNA: TGCGCCAGCAGTGCCCCCGCCCGCCAAGACGCGGCTTTCTTT. Protein sequence: CASSAPARQDAAFF.

This chain uses TRBV7-2 with TRBJ2-2; the match to TRBD2 covers 9 bases. The ends lost 6 bases at V and 6 bases at J; junction bases unmatched: 8. Looked up from germline, CDR1 is SGHTA and CDR2 is FQGNSA. This CDR3 has 15 amino acids. CDR3 coding DNA: TGTGCCAGCAGGATTAGGCGCGGGGGGGCCGGGGAGCTGTTTTTT. Protein: CASRIRRGGAGELFF. Variable domain in full (rest from reference TRBV7-2 and TRBJ2-2): GAGVSQSPSNKVTEKGKDVELRCDPISGHTALYWYRQSLGQGLEFLIYFQGNSAPDKSGLPSDRFSAERTGGSVSTLTIQRTQQEDSAVYLCASRIRRGGAGELFFGEGSRLTVL.

In its sample, this clone was seen a few times. The V and J genes are TRBV7-2 and TRBJ2-5; TRBD1 might be the D (6 bases). The CDR3 extends over 13 amino acids. In germline, CDR1 is SGHTA, CDR2 FQGNSA. Trimming stripped 5 bases from V and 5 bases from J, with 12 bases between. This chain's CDR3 is CASSRDQGETQYF. CDR3 DNA: TGTGCCAGCAGCCGGGACCAGGGGGAGACCCAGTACTTC.

The chain is built from TRBV5-4 and TRBJ1-2; possible D gene TRBD1, 5 bases. This CDR3 is 14 amino acids long. The germline gives CDR1 SGHNT, CDR2 YYREEE (reference sequence). With 7 bases removed from V and 4 bases from J, the gap between germline ends came to 17 bases. CDR3 region: CASVETGKTYGYTF. The CDR3 region has the DNA TGTGCCAGCGTTGAAACAGGAAAGACCTATGGCTACACCTTC.